These 20 T cell receptor beta chains were all obtained from the same sample, sequenced in a study of T cell changes during pregnancy in multiple sclerosis. Using immunoSEQ multiplex PCR, the repertoire was profiled, and TCRdb retains in-frame clones only, with some absent. The data hold about 53,000 clones, with about 92% observed a single time. The input for sequencing was CD8+ T cells from peripheral blood mononuclear cells, taken before pregnancy. Receptors originate from a female donor with multiple sclerosis, enrolled in a pregnancy study.

V and J are TRBV19 and TRBJ2-3; the D is unclear. Trimming shortened V by 6 bases and J by 7 bases, and 14 bases separated the two germline ends. CDR1 is LNHDA, CDR2 SQIVND, per germline (reference sequence). The CDR3 covers 13 residues. CDR3 coding DNA: TGTGCCAGTAGGACCTATGAGGAGAATACGCAGTATTTT. Translation gives CASRTYEENTQYF.

This clone has just one count. The chain carries TRBV18 and TRBJ1-4; possibly TRBD1 for D (6 bases). This CDR3 comprises 16 residues. Trimming removed 0 bases at V and 3 bases at J, with 11 bases between. Per germline, CDR1 KGHSH and CDR2 LQKENI. CDR3 sequence reads: CASSPPPTGPNEKLFF. The CDR3, as DNA: TGTGCCAGCTCACCACCCCCGACAGGCCCTAATGAAAAACTGTTTTTT.

This clone has only a few counts. The chain joins TRBV5-1 to TRBJ1-1, with TRBD1 as a possible D gene (6 bases). Germline V gene data show CDR1 as SGHRS and CDR2 as YFSETQ. With 1 base removed from V and 8 bases from J, the gap between germline ends came to 6 bases. The CDR3 is 11 amino acids. CDR3 region: CASSLTGEAFF. The CDR3 nucleotides read TGCGCCAGCAGCTTGACAGGGGAAGCTTTCTTT.

This clone showed up just once. The rearrangement links TRBV2 to TRBJ2-6; D is ambiguous. CDR1 SNHLY and CDR2 FYNNEI come from the germline V gene. Trimming took 8 bases from V and 6 from J, leaving 5 bases between them. The CDR3 covers 11 residues. In nucleotides, the CDR3 is TGTGCCAGCGAGGAGGCCAACGTCCTGACTTTC. Translated: CASEEANVLTF.

The chain uses TRBV6-1 and TRBJ2-2; weak D call: TRBD1 (5 bases). CDR3 size: 13 residues. Germline values: CDR1 MNHNS, CDR2 SASEGT. The V and J ends lost 11 bases and 2 bases respectively, with 12 bases between them. Written as DNA, the CDR3 is TGTGCCTTATTCCAGGGAAACACCGGGGAGCTGTTTTTT. The encoded protein is CALFQGNTGELFF.

The rearrangement links TRBV21-1 to TRBJ1-2; whether TRBD1, the table's D call, matches the DNA was not checked. TRBV21-1 constitutes a pseudogene. The CDR3 runs to 12 residues. CDR3 bases: TGTGCCAGCAGCAAGACAGGGGGAGGCTACACCTTC. Translating gives CASSKTGGGYTF.

The CDR3 DNA is TGTGCCAGCAGCGAAACTAGCGGGGCTTACAATGAGCAGTTCTTC. This encodes CASSETSGAYNEQFF. The chain is built from TRBV9 and TRBJ2-1; the match to TRBD2 covers 10 bases. This CDR3 is built from 15 residues. V shed 3 bases and J 4 bases; nucleotides not matched to a gene: 4. Germline CDR1 is SGDLS and CDR2 is YYNGEE.

As regards this clone: This likely comes from a read error, as the CDR3 has no conserved phenylalanine or tryptophan at its end. Because the CDR3's place on the DNA is in doubt, the DNA is left out and the CDR3 is given as listed by TCRdb. The genes are TRBV12-2 and TRBJ2-4; the tabulated D call, TRBD2, remains unverified against the DNA. TRBV12-2 is shown as a pseudogene. Including both end residues, the CDR3 is 11 amino acids long. This CDR3 reads CASRLALGPKS.

J is TRBJ1-2 and V is TRBV5-6, with a weak D call TRBD1 (6 bases). Germline V lookup: CDR1 SGHDT, CDR2 YYEEEE. Trimming shortened V by 2 bases and J by 1 base, and 12 bases separated the two germline ends. The CDR3 sequence is 15 residues long. The CDR3: CASSFPGGGNYGYTF. In DNA, the CDR3 is TGTGCCAGCAGCTTCCCGGGAGGGGGTAACTATGGCTACACCTTC.

This clone has only a few counts. The gene calls are TRBV19 and TRBJ2-7; 9 bases match TRBD2. Trimming cost V 7 bases and J 5 bases; bases outside gene matches: 6. Germline CDR1 LNHDA, CDR2 SQIVND (reference sequence). The CDR3 sequence is 13 residues long. The CDR3 sequence is CASNSGGSNEQYF. The CDR3 bases are TGTGCCAGTAACAGCGGGGGGTCTAACGAGCAGTACTTC.

The CDR3 DNA sequence: TGTGCCAGCAGTTACACGGACAGGGGCTATGGCTACACCTTC. Translated: CASSYTDRGYGYTF. The chain links TRBV6-5 to TRBJ1-2; 9 positions match TRBD1. The V gene end was trimmed by 2 bases and the J gene end by 4 bases; junction bases not matched to a gene: 2. Germline V gives CDR1 MNHEY, CDR2 SVGAGI. This CDR3 has 14 residues.

This clone was observed a single time. V is TRBV5-8 and J is TRBJ2-1, with 8 nucleotides matching TRBD1. The CDR3 extends over 13 amino acids. CDR1 is SGHTS, CDR2 YDEGEE, per germline. V trimming: 6 bases; J trimming: 8 bases; junction bases outside the gene matches: 7. The CDR3 coding sequence is TGTGCCAGCAATCCAGGGGGCAGGGATGAGCAGTTCTTC. Translating gives CASNPGGRDEQFF.

J is TRBJ2-1 and V is TRBV5-1; no firm D call. This CDR3 has 14 residues. The V gene's germline CDR1 is SGHRS and CDR2 YFSETQ. The V end lost 0 bases, the J end lost 3 bases, and 7 bases lay between the germline ends. CDR3: CASSLGYSYNEQFF. CDR3 nucleotide sequence: TGCGCCAGCAGCTTGGGTTACAGCTACAATGAGCAGTTCTTC.

The chain uses TRBV4-1 and TRBJ1-1, with no clear D. The CDR3 is made up of 13 amino acids. Looked up from germline, CDR1 is MGHRA and CDR2 is YSYEKL. V shed 1 base and J shed 1 base, with 4 bases lying between them. The CDR3: CASSQVGNTEAFF. CDR3 nucleotides: TGCGCCAGCAGCCAAGTCGGGAACACTGAAGCTTTCTTT.

The genes are TRBV9 and TRBJ1-1, with D maybe TRBD1 (5 bases). V was shortened by 5 bases and J by 6 bases, with 11 bases between the two germline ends. CDR3 length: 12 residues. The germline V gene has CDR1 SGDLS and CDR2 YYNGEE. The CDR3 spells CASRGGSAEAFF. CDR3 DNA sequence: TGTGCCAGCAGGGGGGGTAGTGCTGAAGCTTTCTTT.

The J gene is TRBJ1-4, the V gene TRBV18, with 9 bases matching TRBD1. The ends lost 3 bases at V and 6 bases at J; junction bases unmatched: 11. Per the germline V gene, CDR1 is KGHSH and CDR2 is LQKENI. The CDR3 loop spans 17 amino acids. The CDR3 protein is CASSPRDREPQDEKLFF. CDR3 coding DNA: TGTGCCAGCTCACCCCGGGACAGGGAACCTCAAGATGAAAAACTGTTTTTT. The full variable domain, with the rest looked up from reference TRBV18 and TRBJ1-4, is NAGVMQNPRHLVRRRGQEARLRCSPMKGHSHVYWYRQLPEEGLKFMVYLQKENIIDESGMPKERFSAEFPKEGPSILRIQQVVRGDSAAYFCASSPRDREPQDEKLFFGSGTQLSVL.

This chain connects TRBV19 to TRBJ2-3, with TRBD2 matching 7 bases. V shed 3 bases, J shed 5 bases, and the junction held 5 bases outside the gene matches. The germline V gene encodes CDR1 LNHDA and CDR2 SQIVND (reference sequence). The length of the CDR3 is 14 residues. The CDR3 sequence: CASSIVGGIDTQYF. DNA for the CDR3: TGTGCCAGTAGTATCGTGGGAGGGATAGATACGCAGTATTTT.

The V call is TRBV7-9, the J call TRBJ1-1; the match to TRBD1 covers 7 bases. CDR1 is SEHNR, CDR2 FQNEAQ, per germline (reference sequence). The CDR3 contains 16 residues. The V gene end was trimmed by 5 bases and the J gene end by 0 bases; junction bases not matched to a gene: 9. The CDR3 reads CASSTRPGQMNTEAFF. In DNA, the CDR3 is TGTGCCAGCAGCACCCGACCGGGACAGATGAACACTGAAGCTTTCTTT.

The chain joins TRBV5-4 to TRBJ2-1; TRBD1 aligns across 10 bases. Germline CDR1 and CDR2: SGHNT and YYREEE (reference sequence). The CDR3 covers 15 residues. The V gene end was trimmed by 4 bases and the J gene end by 4 bases; junction bases not matched to a gene: 5. The CDR3 sequence is CASSLGTGAYNEQFF. The CDR3 bases are TGTGCCAGCAGCCTTGGGACAGGGGCTTACAATGAGCAGTTCTTC. Filled out from reference TRBV5-4 and TRBJ2-1, the complete variable domain reads ETGVTQSPTHLIKTRGQQVTLRCSSQSGHNTVSWYQQALGQGPQFIFQYYREEENGRGNFPPRFSGLQFPNYSSELNVNALELDDSALYLCASSLGTGAYNEQFFGPGTRLTVL.

CDR3 in amino acids: CASSVATGREQYF. The CDR3 bases are TGTGCCAGCAGCGTAGCAACAGGGCGCGAGCAGTACTTC. This sequence joins TRBV9 and TRBJ2-7, with D possibly being TRBD1 (6 bases). CDR3 length equals 13 residues. In germline, CDR1 is SGDLS, CDR2 YYNGEE. The V gene lost 0 bases and the J gene lost 6 bases, with 10 bases spanning the gap. The whole variable domain, filled in from reference TRBV9 and TRBJ2-7, reads DSGVTQTPKHLITATGQRVTLRCSPRSGDLSVYWYQQSLDQGLQFLIQYYNGEERAKGNILERFSAQQFPDLHSELNLSSLELGDSALYFCASSVATGREQYFGPGTRLTVT.